Presented here are 28 T cell receptor beta chains from one specimen sequenced in a study of regulatory T cells in long-lasting Graves disease. The time point was: newly diagnosed GD, antithyroid drugs for less than 3 months. Scientists built the TCR library using RNA that was extracted from PBMCs. Relying on iRepertoire HTBI primers and Arm-PCR of CDR3 regions, the team built TCR beta libraries. Each CDR3 protein is one row after TCRdb ran MiXCR on the multiplex PCR reads. Of 550,000 or so distinct CDR3 sequences detected, around 12% appear once; the ten largest clones hold around 10%. These data were also filed under a second study, of T cells in Graves' hyperthyroidism and ophthalmopathy.

Sequences were derived from peripheral blood mononuclear cells (PBMCs), sampled at new diagnosis, from a patient treated with antithyroid drugs. The receptors were sampled from a woman in her twenties or thirties with Graves disease.

This clonotype was found many times. The chain couples TRBV24-1 to TRBJ2-1; D remains ambiguous. Trimming removed 0 bases from V and 12 bases from J, with 11 bases in between. This CDR3 comprises 13 residues. Germline-derived CDR1 and CDR2 are KGHDR and SFDVKD. The CDR3 spells CATSDLAQLVQFF. For the CDR3, the DNA is TGTGCCACCAGTGATTTGGCGCAGCTAGTGCAGTTCTTC.

This chain links TRBV29-1 with TRBJ2-1; 7 bases fit TRBD1. The CDR3 totals 13 residues. The germline gives CDR1 SQVTM, CDR2 ANQGSEA. V lost 2 bases to trimming and J lost 8 bases; unmatched junction nucleotides: 6. CDR3 region: CSVETGTVDEQFF. As DNA, the CDR3 is TGCAGCGTTGAAACAGGGACAGTAGATGAGCAGTTCTTC.

This clonotype occurred many times. The chain uses TRBV7-3 and TRBJ2-1; possibly TRBD1 for D (5 bases). V was pared by 5 bases and J by 8 bases, with 13 bases between. Per germline, CDR1 SGHTA and CDR2 FQGTGA. The CDR3 runs 13 residues. CDR3 nucleotide sequence: TGTGCCAGCAGCCCTGGGGCGTGGGATGAGCAGTTCTTC. This encodes CASSPGAWDEQFF.

This clonotype was seen ten or more times. V usage is TRBV2 and J usage is TRBJ1-6; a possible D gene is TRBD1 (5 bases). CDR3 length: 15 residues. V was shortened by 7 bases and J by 6 bases, with 16 bases between the two germline ends. Germline loops: CDR1 SNHLY, CDR2 FYNNEI. CDR3 loop: CASMARAFSNSPLHF. Here the CDR3 DNA reads TGTGCCAGCATGGCCAGGGCGTTCAGTAATTCACCCCTCCACTTT.

The chain links TRBV2 to TRBJ2-1; D ambiguous. This CDR3 is built from 13 residues. V was pared by 3 bases and J by 1 base, with 4 bases between. Germline CDR1 reads SNHLY; CDR2 reads FYNNEI. In DNA, the CDR3 is TGTGCCAGCAGTGATCAGTCCTACAATGAGCAGTTCTTC. This encodes CASSDQSYNEQFF. The full variable domain, with the rest looked up from reference TRBV2 and TRBJ2-1, is EPEVTQTPSHQVTQMGQEVILRCVPISNHLYFYWYRQILGQKVEFLVSFYNNEISEKSEIFDDQFSVERPDGSNFTLKIRSTKLEDSAMYFCASSDQSYNEQFFGPGTRLTVL.

The chain uses TRBV6-2 or TRBV6-3 and TRBJ1-2; no definite D call. V was pared by 5 bases and J by 5 bases, with 12 bases between. The CDR3 has 13 residues. Germline loops: CDR1 MNHEY, CDR2 SVGEGT. Here the CDR3 reads CASSPSAVYGYTF. CDR3 in DNA: TGTGCCAGCAGTCCGTCAGCAGTGTATGGCTACACCTTC.

This clonotype was detected many times. V gene TRBV20-1 combines with J gene TRBJ1-5; 8 bases are a match to TRBD1. Looked up from germline, CDR1 is DFQATT and CDR2 is SNEGSKA (reference sequence). CDR3 length: 14 residues. V lost 3 bases to trimming and J lost 7 bases; unmatched junction nucleotides: 8. CDR3 sequence reads: CSARTRGLEQPQHF. The DNA for the CDR3 is TGCAGTGCTAGGACCAGGGGGCTGGAGCAGCCCCAGCATTTT.

This chain connects TRBV6-5 to TRBJ1-1; possibly TRBD1 for D (5 bases). Germline lookup yields CDR1 MNHEY and CDR2 SVGAGI. The CDR3 is made up of 12 amino acids. V was clipped by 4 bases and J by 7 bases, with 10 bases between them. The CDR3 DNA reads TGTGCCAGCAGTTTCCGACAGCTTGAAGCTTTCTTT. It specifies CASSFRQLEAFF.

The table lists this clonotype with many counts. The chain uses TRBV9 and TRBJ2-1; no reliable D call. V was shortened by 0 bases and J by 8 bases, with 6 bases between the two germline ends. Per germline, CDR1 SGDLS and CDR2 YYNGEE. The CDR3 consists of 12 residues. The CDR3 sequence: CASSVVDHEQFF. DNA for the CDR3: TGTGCCAGCAGCGTAGTGGATCATGAGCAGTTCTTC.

The sample holds many counts of this clonotype. The rearrangement uses TRBV10-3 and TRBJ1-5, with TRBD1 as a possible D gene (6 bases). This CDR3 is built from 16 residues. V lost 3 bases and J 1 base, leaving 13 bases between the germline ends. Germline V CDR1 and CDR2: ENHRY, SYGVKD. The CDR3, as DNA: TGTGCCATCAGTGACCCGCCGACAGGAAGCAATCAGCCCCAGCATTTT. It codes for CAISDPPTGSNQPQHF.

The rearrangement links TRBV18 to TRBJ1-5; perhaps TRBD1 as D (5 bases). The CDR3 contains 15 residues. Trimming cost V 3 bases and J 4 bases, with 13 bases left between them. CDR1 KGHSH and CDR2 LQKENI come from the germline V gene. In DNA, the CDR3 is TGTGCCAGCTCACCTATCGATGGGGGGAATCAGCCCCAGCATTTT. Its translation is CASSPIDGGNQPQHF.

This clonotype was seen a handful of times. The chain employs TRBV29-1 and TRBJ1-2; TRBD1 matches at 7 bases. The germline V gene has CDR1 SQVTM and CDR2 ANQGSEA. The trim removed 0 bases at V and 4 bases at J, leaving 11 bases unmatched. This CDR3 comprises 16 residues. The CDR3 reads CSVEDQGTDQGYGYTF. The CDR3 nucleotides read TGCAGCGTTGAAGATCAAGGGACAGACCAGGGCTATGGCTACACCTTC.

Regarding this clonotype: A far larger clone is off by one base, so a read error is likely. J is TRBJ2-7 and V is TRBV7-2, with D perhaps matching TRBD1 (6 bases). CDR1 and CDR2 from the germline V gene are SGHTA and FQGNSA. The CDR3 sequence is 14 residues long. V gave up 5 bases and J gave up 2 bases, with 13 bases separating them. In nucleotides, the CDR3 is TGTGCCAGCAGCCGGTACAGGGACGCCTACGAGCAGTACTTC. This codes for CASSRYRDAYEQYF.

In this sample, this clonotype turned up many times. The chain couples TRBV6-2 or TRBV6-3 to TRBJ2-7; unclear D gene. This CDR3 has 13 amino acids. The germline V gene has CDR1 MNHEY and CDR2 SVGEGT. Trimming took 6 bases from V and 4 from J, leaving 13 bases between them. CDR3 region: CASSRQGRYEQYF. CDR3 sequence (DNA): TGTGCCAGCAGCCGCCAAGGAAGGTACGAGCAGTACTTC.

This clonotype was found many times. CDR3 sequence reads: CASSYSGVAGGVYNEQFF. CDR3 DNA: TGTGCCAGCAGTTACTCGGGAGTAGCGGGAGGTGTATACAATGAGCAGTTCTTC. The chain combines TRBV6-2 or TRBV6-3 with TRBJ2-1; 10 bases line up with TRBD2. The germline CDR1 and CDR2 sequences are MNHEY and SVGEGT. This CDR3 comprises 18 residues. The J segment lost 4 bases and the V segment lost 0 bases, leaving 9 bases of the junction unmatched.

In this sample, this clonotype turned up many times. The chain has TRBV7-9 and TRBJ1-6; TRBD1 matches 9 bases. V lost 6 bases and J lost 9; bases outside the gene matches: 15. CDR3 length: 17 residues. The germline gives CDR1 SEHNR, CDR2 FQNEAQ (reference sequence). CDR3 protein: CASSPGTGPENGSPLHF. As DNA, the CDR3 is TGTGCCAGCAGTCCCGGGACAGGGCCAGAGAATGGTTCACCCCTCCACTTT.

The chain is built from TRBV7-9 and TRBJ2-2, with 7 bases fitting TRBD1. V was pared by 9 bases and J by 6 bases, with 4 bases of the junction left unmatched. CDR1 is SEHNR and CDR2 is FQNEAQ in the germline V gene (reference sequence). CDR3 length: 12 residues. The CDR3 loop is CASDRVPGELFF. The CDR3 nucleotides read TGTGCCAGTGACAGGGTACCCGGGGAGCTGTTTTTT.

For this clonotype: A much larger clone lies one base from this, so it may be a read error. This chain links TRBV4-1 with TRBJ2-3; tentatively, D is TRBD1 (6 bases). With 3 bases removed from V and 4 bases from J, the gap between germline ends came to 17 bases. The CDR3 contains 16 residues. Germline V gene lookup returns CDR1 MGHRA and CDR2 YSYEKL. The CDR3 spells CASSHTLDRSPDTQYF. In nucleotides, the CDR3 is TGCGCCAGCAGCCACACGTTGGACAGAAGCCCAGATACGCAGTATTTT.

The V and J genes are TRBV11-3 and TRBJ2-2; D call uncertain. The CDR3 consists of 21 residues. The germline V gene encodes CDR1 SGHNT and CDR2 YENEEA. V was pared by 1 base and J by 5 bases, with 29 bases between. The CDR3 bases are TGTGCCAGCAGCTTAGCCGATGGAGCTATGGGTTCCTCCTCAAGTACCGGGGAGCTGTTTTTT. It is translated as CASSLADGAMGSSSSTGELFF.

This clonotype was detected many times. V is TRBV4-1 and J is TRBJ1-1; D call uncertain. V gave up 1 base and J gave up 13 bases, with 16 bases separating them. The CDR3 runs 13 residues. The germline V gene encodes CDR1 MGHRA and CDR2 YSYEKL. The CDR3 DNA reads TGCGCCAGCAGCCAAGCTCTAAAAGAGCAATGTTTCTTT. Its protein product is CASSQALKEQCFF.

This clonotype was seen once. Since a much larger clone is just one base distant, this may be a read error. The rearrangement links TRBV11-3 to TRBJ2-7; TRBD2 matches 12 bases. CDR1 SGHNT and CDR2 YENEEA come from the germline V gene. J gave up 6 bases and V 1 base, and 10 bases lay outside the gene matches. The CDR3 has 17 amino acids. Here the CDR3 reads CASSLGLWTSGTGEQYF. CDR3 in DNA: TGTGCCAGCAGCTTAGGGCTTTGGACTAGCGGGACGGGCGAGCAGTACTTC.

This clonotype was counted many times. The genes are TRBV5-1 and TRBJ2-2; weak D call: TRBD2 (5 bases). CDR1 is SGHRS, CDR2 YFSETQ, per germline. Trimming removed 0 bases from V and 5 bases from J, with 8 bases in between. This CDR3 is built from 14 residues. The CDR3 spells CASSLGLITGELFF. For the CDR3, the DNA is TGCGCCAGCAGCTTGGGACTAATTACCGGGGAGCTGTTTTTT.

This clonotype was seen at least ten times. The CDR3 nucleotides are TGTGCCTGGAGTCGCCCCGGGTTTGGTGAGACCCAGTACTTC. Amino acid sequence: CAWSRPGFGETQYF. The genes are TRBV30 and TRBJ2-5; no firm D call. Germline V gene data show CDR1 as GTSNPN and CDR2 as SVGIG (reference sequence). V was shortened by 2 bases and J by 5 bases, with 15 bases between the two germline ends. This CDR3 has 14 amino acids.

This clonotype was counted a few times. The rearrangement uses TRBV28 and TRBJ1-5; possible D gene TRBD1, 6 bases. Trimming cost V 6 bases and J 5 bases, with 17 bases left between them. The CDR3 spans 15 residues. Germline assignment: CDR1 MDHEN and CDR2 SYDVKM. The CDR3 sequence: CASSHGQPGDQPQHF. The DNA of the CDR3 is TGTGCCAGCAGCCACGGACAGCCGGGGGATCAGCCCCAGCATTTT. Using reference TRBV28 and TRBJ1-5 for the parts outside the CDR3, the full variable domain is DVKVTQSSRYLVKRTGEKVFLECVQDMDHENMFWYRQDPGLGLRLIYFSYDVKMKEKGDIPEGYSVSREKKERFSLILESASTNQTSMYLCASSHGQPGDQPQHFGDGTRLSIL.

V gene TRBV27 combines with J gene TRBJ2-1, with 11 bases aligning to TRBD2. CDR3 length: 19 amino acids. V lost 4 bases and J lost 7; bases outside the gene matches: 18. Germline CDR1 MNHEY, CDR2 SMNVEV (reference sequence). As DNA, the CDR3 is TGTGCCAGCAGTTCATACGGAAGAATAGCGGGAGGGCCGGAAAATGAGCAGTTCTTC. Its protein is CASSSYGRIAGGPENEQFF.

This clonotype was detected ten times or more. This chain links TRBV12-3 or TRBV12-4 with TRBJ2-3; D gene unclear. The CDR3 is made up of 14 amino acids. Trimming stripped 4 bases from V and 0 bases from J, with 8 bases between. Here the CDR3 reads CASSSWASTDTQYF. CDR3 coding DNA: TGTGCCAGCAGTTCTTGGGCTAGCACAGATACGCAGTATTTT.

This chain links TRBV13 with TRBJ2-7; D may be TRBD1 or TRBD2 (5 bases each). The CDR3 is 16 amino acids. V was cut by 0 bases and J by 0 bases, with 12 bases left in between. Germline V lookup: CDR1 PRHDT, CDR2 FYEKMQ (reference sequence). The CDR3 DNA reads as TGTGCCAGCAGCTTAGGCAACAGGAGGAGCTCCTACGAGCAGTACTTC. Translated: CASSLGNRRSSYEQYF. The full variable domain, with the rest looked up from reference TRBV13 and TRBJ2-7, is AAGVIQSPRHLIKEKRETATLKCYPIPRHDTVYWYQQGPGQDPQFLISFYEKMQSDKGSIPDRFSAQQFSDYHSELNMSSLELGDSALYFCASSLGNRRSSYEQYFGPGTRLTVT.

This clonotype was recorded at least ten times. This chain uses TRBV2 with TRBJ1-1; 8 positions match TRBD1. CDR3 size: 12 residues. J lost 14 bases, V lost 7 bases, and 12 bases had no gene match. Germline-derived CDR1 and CDR2 are SNHLY and FYNNEI. CDR3 DNA sequence: TGTGCCAGCAAGTTGATCGGGACAGGCCTCTTCTTT. Its translation is CASKLIGTGLFF.